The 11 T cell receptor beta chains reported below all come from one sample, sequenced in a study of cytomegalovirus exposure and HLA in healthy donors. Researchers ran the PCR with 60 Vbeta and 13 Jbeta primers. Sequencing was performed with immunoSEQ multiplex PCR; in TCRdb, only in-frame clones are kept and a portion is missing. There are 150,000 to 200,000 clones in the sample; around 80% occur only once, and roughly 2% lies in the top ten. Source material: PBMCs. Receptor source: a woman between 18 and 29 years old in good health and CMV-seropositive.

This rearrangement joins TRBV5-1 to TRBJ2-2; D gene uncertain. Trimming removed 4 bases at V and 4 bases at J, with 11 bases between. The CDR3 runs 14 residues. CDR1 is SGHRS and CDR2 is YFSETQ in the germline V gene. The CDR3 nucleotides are TGCGCCAGCAGCCTTAGTATTAGCACCGGGGAGCTGTTTTTT. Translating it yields CASSLSISTGELFF.

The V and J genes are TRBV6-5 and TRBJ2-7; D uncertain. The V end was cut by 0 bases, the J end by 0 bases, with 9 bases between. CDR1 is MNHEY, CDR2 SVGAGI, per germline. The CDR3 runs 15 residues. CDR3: CASSYSTPISYEQYF. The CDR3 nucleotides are TGTGCCAGCAGTTACTCGACACCAATCTCCTACGAGCAGTACTTC.

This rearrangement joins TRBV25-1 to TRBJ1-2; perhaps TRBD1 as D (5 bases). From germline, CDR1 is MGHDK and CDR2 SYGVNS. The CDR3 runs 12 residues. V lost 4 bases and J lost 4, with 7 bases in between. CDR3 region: CASSAQGYGYTF. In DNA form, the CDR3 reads TGTGCCAGCAGTGCCCAGGGCTATGGCTACACCTTC.

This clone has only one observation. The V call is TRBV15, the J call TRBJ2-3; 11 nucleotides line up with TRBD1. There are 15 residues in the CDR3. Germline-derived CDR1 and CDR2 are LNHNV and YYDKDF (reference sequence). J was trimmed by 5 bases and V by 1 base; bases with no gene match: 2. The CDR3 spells CATSRGGTGGDTQYF. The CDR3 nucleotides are TGTGCCACCAGCAGAGGTGGGACAGGGGGAGATACGCAGTATTTT.

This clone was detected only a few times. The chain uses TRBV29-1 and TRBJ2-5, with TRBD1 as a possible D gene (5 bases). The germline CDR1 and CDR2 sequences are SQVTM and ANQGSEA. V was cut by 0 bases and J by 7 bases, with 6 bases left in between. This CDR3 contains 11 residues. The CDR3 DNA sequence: TGCAGCGTTGAAGATCAGGGGACCCAGTACTTC. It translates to CSVEDQGTQYF.

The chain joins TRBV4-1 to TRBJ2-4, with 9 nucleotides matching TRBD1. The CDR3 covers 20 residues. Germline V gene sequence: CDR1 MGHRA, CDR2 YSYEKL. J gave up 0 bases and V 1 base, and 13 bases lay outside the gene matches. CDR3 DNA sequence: TGCGCCAGCAGCCAAGTTAGGCTCCCAACAGGGGGCCGAGCCAAAAACATTCAGTACTTC. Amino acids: CASSQVRLPTGGRAKNIQYF.

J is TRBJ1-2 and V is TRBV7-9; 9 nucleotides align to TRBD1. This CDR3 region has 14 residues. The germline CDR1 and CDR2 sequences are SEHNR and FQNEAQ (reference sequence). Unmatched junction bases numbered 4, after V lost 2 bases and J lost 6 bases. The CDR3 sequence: CASSLSTGGDGYTF. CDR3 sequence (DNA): TGTGCCAGCAGCTTAAGCACAGGGGGCGATGGCTACACCTTC.

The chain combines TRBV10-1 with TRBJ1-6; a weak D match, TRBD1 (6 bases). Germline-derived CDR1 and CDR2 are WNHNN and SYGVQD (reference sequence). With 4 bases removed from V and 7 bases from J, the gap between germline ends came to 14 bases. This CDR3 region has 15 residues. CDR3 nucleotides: TGCGCCAGCAGTGTAGCGAACAGGGTGAATTCACCCCTCCACTTT. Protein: CASSVANRVNSPLHF.

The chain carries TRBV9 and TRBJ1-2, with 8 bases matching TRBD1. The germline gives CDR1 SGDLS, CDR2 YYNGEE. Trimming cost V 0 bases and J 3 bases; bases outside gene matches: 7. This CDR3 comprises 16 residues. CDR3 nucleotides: TGTGCCAGCAGCGTAGGGCCCCAGGGGGCTTACTATGGCTACACCTTC. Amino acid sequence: CASSVGPQGAYYGYTF.

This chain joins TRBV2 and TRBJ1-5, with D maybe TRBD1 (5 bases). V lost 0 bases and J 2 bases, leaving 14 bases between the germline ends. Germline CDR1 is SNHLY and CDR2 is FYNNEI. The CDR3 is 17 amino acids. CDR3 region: CASSEALPGFGNQPQHF. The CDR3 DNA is TGTGCCAGCAGTGAAGCGCTTCCAGGGTTTGGCAATCAGCCCCAGCATTTT.

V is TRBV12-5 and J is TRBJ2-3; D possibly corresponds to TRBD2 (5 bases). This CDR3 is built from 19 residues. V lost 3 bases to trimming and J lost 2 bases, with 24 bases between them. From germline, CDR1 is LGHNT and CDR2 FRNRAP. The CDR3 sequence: CASGFRSASRINVTDTQYF. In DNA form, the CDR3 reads TGTGCTAGTGGTTTCAGGTCGGCTAGCCGAATTAACGTCACAGATACGCAGTATTTT.